The clone carrying this TCR beta chain was detected only a few times. The table came from immunoSEQ multiplex PCR; TCRdb's copy has only in-frame clones and leaves some out. The sample lists 14,000 or so clones; around 86% were seen once. The data belong to a study of immune evolution from preneoplasia to lung adenocarcinoma. This CDR3 has 13 amino acids. Germline assignment: CDR1 SGHTA and CDR2 FQGNSA. V was clipped by 2 bases and J by 4 bases, with 8 bases between them. The rearrangement uses TRBV7-2 and TRBJ2-5; the D gene is possibly TRBD2 (6 bases). Sequencing used FFPE lung adenocarcinoma in situ tissue. The source is an older donor with lung adenocarcinoma. CDR3 protein: CASSLPGVETQYF. The CDR3 nucleotides are TGTGCCAGCAGCTTACCGGGAGTAGAGACCCAGTACTTC.